This section outlines one T cell receptor (beta chain) sequence together with its context. This clone was detected once. There is no known antigen for this receptor. Nothing much larger sits one base from this clone, and base qualities are not available. One collaborating source in Seattle enrolled patients while the patients were actively infected and followed the patients over time throughout the course of disease. Each collaborating institution followed its own protocols to collect whole blood in K2EDTA tubes. For TCRbeta analysis, collaborators shipped samples as frozen whole blood, isolated PBMCs, or DNA extracted from either of those sample types. These data originate in a study of blood T cell repertoires in COVID-19 (dated by TCRdb to about 2020). With regard to the full study: Samples covering the acute and convalescent phases of COVID-19 were provided by collaborators in the United States, Italy and Spain. Where available, HLA class I and class II types were taken from metadata supplied by the sample provider and were not determined by assay-based typing. Samples came from the ongoing ImmuneRACE study (first 160 participants) plus 1,254 subjects from 6 global collaborators. Nearly every sample came with metadata listing a de-identified subject ID, COVID-19 status, age in years and sex. The repertoires were released in a freely available public database meant as a resource for research on the immune response to SARS-CoV-2. The dataset comprised deeply sampled blood TCRbeta repertoires from subjects exposed to, actively infected with, or recovered from COVID-19. The material from the prospective study consisted of cDNA or gDNA derived from T cells, B-cell-depleted T cells, or PBMCs. Overall results and qualifications from the work: The amount of clinical and demographic metadata varied by source and participant and was provided uncurated.

The germline V gene yields SGHRS for CDR1 and YFSETQ for CDR2. V lost 4 bases and J lost 3 bases, and the count of bases not matched to a germline gene is 5. Counted from cysteine to phenylalanine, this CDR3 has 14 amino acids. The kept DNA is CDR3 alone, 42 bases in frame from the first base. The immunoSEQ Assay, a bias-controlled multiplex PCR, was used to amplify TCRbeta CDR3 regions from genomic DNA. The authors processed their data as follows. The number of nucleated cells in each sample was estimated from the amplification of reference gene primers within the assay. To quantify the absolute abundance of each unique TCRbeta CDR3 rearrangement, sequence reads were collapsed and filtered. For each sample, productive Simpson clonality was calculated by taking the square root of Simpson's diversity index across productive rearrangements. In its TCRdb copy, this immuneACCESS table keeps in-frame sequences only and misses some clones. Where compared with another copy, unresolved V genes explain less than half of these, and the others have no known cause. The DNA gave D and trimming, while V, J and clone size come from that table. Here the sample has about 170,000 clones; more than 85% occur a single time. Around 2.5% of the sample comes from the top ten.

This sequence was found in an elderly woman with COVID-19, enrolled during active disease. Recombination connected TRBV5-1 to TRBJ2-7, and TRBD1 aligns with 9 junction nucleotides. Sequenced input: peripheral blood. The bases are TGCGCCAGCAGCCCAATGGGACAGGGCTACGAGCAGTACTTC. Protein translation: CASSPMGQGYEQYF.